Listed below are T cell receptor beta chains from one sample, sequenced in a study of Graves' ophthalmopathy and Graves' hyperthyroidism. TCRdb recomputed calls from the multiplex PCR reads with MiXCR, one row per CDR3 protein. The repertoire holds hundreds of thousands of distinct CDR3 sequences, around a fifth seen once, with 7.1% in the top ten. Sequenced input: peripheral blood. The source of these receptors is a woman aged 18 to 35 with stable Graves' hyperthyroidism. Some clones in this sample may be carry-over from other donors' samples. Each CDR3 is given with its conserved first and last residue. A D gene is named only where the DNA matches it firmly. Only part of the rows carry a size: once, few, many, or a class if the clone is expanded.

TRBV12-3/TRBV12-4,TRBJ1-5,.,many,CASSPGSVSNQPQHF,TGTGCCAGCAGTCCAGGGAGTGTGAGCAATCAGCCCCAGCATTTT
TRBV29-1,TRBJ2-5,TRBD2,many,CSVDLTSGSRETQYF,TGCAGCGTTGATCTAACTAGCGGGAGCCGGGAGACCCAGTACTTC
TRBV12-3/TRBV12-4,TRBJ2-5,.,many,CASSPAGTQYF,TGTGCCAGCAGCCCCGCAGGGACCCAGTACTTC
TRBV27,TRBJ2-5,.,.,CASSSTVLRGTQYF,TGTGCCAGCAGTTCCACGGTTTTAAGGGGGACCCAGTACTTC
TRBV5-1,TRBJ1-1,.,many,CASSIPGTGTEAFF,TGCGCCAGCAGCATCCCCGGGACGGGGACTGAAGCTTTCTTT
TRBV7-3,TRBJ2-7,.,many,CASSLRGGTTYEQYF,TGTGCCAGCAGTCTGAGAGGGGGGACCACCTACGAGCAGTACTTC
TRBV28,TRBJ1-2,.,.,CASSLRSRGSGGYTF,TGTGCCAGCAGTCTTAGATCAAGGGGTTCCGGTGGCTACACCTTC
TRBV28,TRBJ1-5,TRBD1,many,CASSFLRDRGVDLQPQHF,TGTGCCAGCAGTTTCCTCCGGGACAGGGGTGTGGATCTTCAGCCCCAGCATTTT
TRBV12-3/TRBV12-4,TRBJ2-4,TRBD2,.,CASSLSAASGGQGAKNIQYF,TGTGCCAGCAGTTTAAGCGCGGCTAGCGGGGGGCAGGGAGCCAAAAACATTCAGTACTTC
TRBV6-1,TRBJ2-6,.,many,CASSEASGTGANVLTF,TGTGCCAGCAGTGAGGCGTCCGGGACCGGGGCCAACGTCCTGACTTTC
TRBV2,TRBJ2-4,.,many,CASSEAYSGIAKNIQYF,TGTGCCAGCAGTGAAGCGTATTCAGGGATAGCCAAAAACATTCAGTACTTC